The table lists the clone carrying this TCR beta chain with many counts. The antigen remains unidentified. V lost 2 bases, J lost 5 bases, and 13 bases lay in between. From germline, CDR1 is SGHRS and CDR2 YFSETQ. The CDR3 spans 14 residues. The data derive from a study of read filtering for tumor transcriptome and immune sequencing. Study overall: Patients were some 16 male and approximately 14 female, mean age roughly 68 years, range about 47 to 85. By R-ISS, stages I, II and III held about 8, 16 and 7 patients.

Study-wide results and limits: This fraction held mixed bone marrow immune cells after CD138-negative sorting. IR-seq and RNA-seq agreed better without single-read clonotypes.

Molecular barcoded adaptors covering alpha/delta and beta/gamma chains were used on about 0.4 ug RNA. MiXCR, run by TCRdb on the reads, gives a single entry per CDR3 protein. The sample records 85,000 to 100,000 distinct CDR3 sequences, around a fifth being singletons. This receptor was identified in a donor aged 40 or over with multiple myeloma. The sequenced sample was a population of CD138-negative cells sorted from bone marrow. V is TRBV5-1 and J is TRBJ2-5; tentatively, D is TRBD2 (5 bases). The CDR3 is CASSFDYVLETQYF. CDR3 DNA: TGCGCCAGCAGCTTCGACTACGTGTTGGAGACCCAGTACTTC.